Shown below are 17 T cell receptor beta chains from a single sample sequenced in a study of OX40 agonist ivuxolimab in advanced cancers. Libraries were built with the immunoSEQ multiplex PCR assay. What TCRdb holds here is the immuneACCESS table cut down to in-frame rearrangements. Part of the clones is not present; checked against another copy, under half of the missing clones reflect an unresolved V gene, and the others are unexplained. For this sample the table gives roughly 70,000 clones, of which more than 80% were detected only once. The ten top clones hold approximately 1.1% of the sample. The source material was CD4+ or CD8+ T cells sorted from blood, sampled in a trial of the OX40 agonist ivuxolimab. The receptor source for this set is an adult with an advanced solid tumor such as melanoma, head and neck, liver or kidney cancer.

This chain links TRBV7-2 with TRBJ1-1; the D gene is possibly TRBD1 (5 bases). Germline assignment: CDR1 SGHTA and CDR2 FQGNSA. V lost 6 bases, J lost 2 bases, and 13 bases lay in between. The CDR3 extends over 14 amino acids. The CDR3 bases are TGTGCCAGCAGACTAGGGGTGAGCAACACTGAAGCTTTCTTT. It is translated as CASRLGVSNTEAFF.

The chain has TRBV6-6 and TRBJ2-7; D possibly matches TRBD1 or TRBD2 (5 bases each). The CDR3 consists of 14 residues. Between the trimmed V and J ends, which lost 3 bases and 5 bases, there was a span of 14 bases. CDR1 is MNHNY and CDR2 is SVGAGI in the germline V gene (reference sequence). CDR3 sequence reads: CASSYSGRGDEQYF. The CDR3, as DNA: TGTGCCAGCAGTTATTCGGGGAGAGGGGACGAGCAGTACTTC.

To note about this clone: Other DNA sequences in this specimen translate into the identical CDR3. This chain connects TRBV28 to TRBJ2-2, with TRBD2 matching 7 bases. This CDR3 comprises 15 residues. V was pared by 3 bases and J by 4 bases, with 5 bases of the junction left unmatched. CDR1 MDHEN and CDR2 SYDVKM come from the germline V gene. The CDR3 region is CASSLGGAGTGELFF. In nucleotides, the CDR3 is TGTGCCAGCAGTTTGGGAGGGGCGGGCACCGGGGAGCTGTTTTTT.

The V gene is TRBV19, the J gene TRBJ2-1; 7 positions agree with TRBD2. From germline, CDR1 is LNHDA and CDR2 SQIVND (reference sequence). CDR3 length: 16 amino acids. Trimming cost V 10 bases and J 1 base; bases outside gene matches: 13. In DNA form, the CDR3 reads TGTGCCACCATGCTGTCGAGCGGGACTTCCTACAATGAGCAGTTCTTC. Translating gives CATMLSSGTSYNEQFF.

This chain uses TRBV6-6 with TRBJ1-2, with TRBD1 matching over 8 bases. The CDR3 length is 16 residues. Germline CDR1 and CDR2: MNHNY and SVGAGI (reference sequence). Trimming took 4 bases from V and 3 from J; bases not matched to a gene: 10. The CDR3 loop is CASSLFRDRRYYGYTF. For the CDR3, the DNA is TGTGCCAGCAGTTTATTCCGGGACAGGAGATACTATGGCTACACCTTC.

This CDR3 reads CASSHGNSGNTIYF. Written as DNA, the CDR3 is TGCGCCAGCAGCCACGGCAACTCTGGAAACACCATATATTTT. The chain recombines TRBV4-1 with TRBJ1-3; D ambiguous. Germline CDR1 is MGHRA and CDR2 is YSYEKL. The CDR3 is 14 residues long. The V gene lost 3 bases and the J gene lost 0 bases, with 6 bases spanning the gap.

This clone was seen a single time. The CDR3 DNA is TGTGCCAGTCTATGGACGGGGAACACTGAAGCTTTCTTT. As protein: CASLWTGNTEAFF. The gene calls are TRBV7-9 and TRBJ1-1; D gene unclear. Trimming took off 9 bases at V and 1 base at J, with 12 bases between the two ends. This CDR3 has 13 residues. CDR1 is SEHNR and CDR2 is FQNEAQ in the germline V gene (reference sequence).

This chain links TRBV27 with TRBJ2-1; 9 bases map to TRBD2. This CDR3 has 18 amino acids. J gave up 3 bases and V 2 bases, and 11 bases lay outside the gene matches. Germline V CDR1 and CDR2: MNHEY, SMNVEV (reference sequence). The CDR3 reads CASSLSSPRLAVYNEQFF. Here the CDR3 DNA reads TGTGCCAGCAGTTTAAGTTCGCCCCGACTAGCGGTCTACAATGAGCAGTTCTTC.

The chain carries TRBV5-6 and TRBJ1-3; D might be TRBD1 (6 bases). With 5 bases removed from V and 3 bases from J, the gap between germline ends came to 21 bases. CDR1 and CDR2 from the germline V gene are SGHDT and YYEEEE. The CDR3 spans 17 residues. The CDR3 sequence is CASSAWGLGAIGNTIYF. CDR3 nucleotide sequence: TGTGCCAGCAGTGCCTGGGGGTTGGGGGCGATTGGAAACACCATATATTTT.

The V and J genes are TRBV15 and TRBJ2-5; possibly TRBD1 or TRBD2 for D (7 bases each). Germline-derived CDR1 and CDR2 are LNHNV and YYDKDF (reference sequence). V shed 7 bases and J shed 3 bases, with 12 bases lying between them. The CDR3 runs 13 residues. The CDR3 loop is CATTRGGEETQYF. CDR3 bases: TGTGCCACCACCAGGGGGGGGGAAGAGACCCAGTACTTC.

Only one count was recorded for this clone. The chain recombines TRBV5-5 with TRBJ1-5; D is ambiguous. This CDR3 is built from 14 residues. Germline assignment: CDR1 SGHKS and CDR2 YYEKEE (reference sequence). V shed 4 bases and J shed 3 bases, with 11 bases lying between them. The CDR3 sequence is CASSVESDNQPQHF. The CDR3 DNA reads TGTGCCAGCAGCGTGGAGAGCGACAATCAGCCCCAGCATTTT.

The chain carries TRBV6-5 and TRBJ2-2, with TRBD1 matching over 10 bases. CDR1 and CDR2 (germline): MNHEY, SVGAGI. The CDR3 is 15 amino acids. J was trimmed by 5 bases and V by 8 bases; bases with no gene match: 8. The CDR3 protein is CASGDRGRRTGELFF. CDR3 nucleotides: TGTGCCAGCGGAGACAGGGGGCGCCGTACCGGGGAGCTGTTTTTT.

The chain couples TRBV27 to TRBJ2-7, with 8 bases matching TRBD1. Germline assignment: CDR1 MNHEY and CDR2 SMNVEV (reference sequence). This CDR3 spans 14 amino acids. The ends lost 7 bases at V and 7 bases at J; junction bases unmatched: 12. DNA of the CDR3: TGTGCCAGCACTCTCCGGGACAGGCTGGGGGAGCAGTACTTC. This codes for CASTLRDRLGEQYF.

Comment on this clone: A read error may account for a junction end that differs from germline. The rearrangement links TRBV28 to TRBJ1-2; the match to TRBD1 covers 8 bases. Per germline, CDR1 MDHEN and CDR2 SYDVKM. The CDR3 contains 14 residues. CDR3 loop: CASSLDRVIYDYTF. The CDR3 DNA sequence: TGTGCCAGCAGTCTGGACAGGGTTATTTATGACTACACCTTC.

The V call is TRBV4-1, the J call TRBJ1-4; 7 bases align to TRBD1. The CDR3 is 17 amino acids. Unmatched junction bases numbered 12, after V lost 1 base and J lost 7 bases. From germline, CDR1 is MGHRA and CDR2 YSYEKL. CDR3 DNA: TGCGCCAGCAGCCAAGGACGACAAGGGCAGGGGGGTGAAAAACTGTTTTTT. The encoded protein is CASSQGRQGQGGEKLFF.

The V and J genes are TRBV5-1 and TRBJ2-3; 12 bases fit TRBD2. The germline V gene encodes CDR1 SGHRS and CDR2 YFSETQ. This CDR3 comprises 17 residues. V shed 0 bases, J shed 4 bases, and the junction held 6 bases outside the gene matches. The CDR3 spells CASSLELAGGGADTQYF. The CDR3 nucleotides are TGCGCCAGCAGCTTGGAACTAGCGGGGGGCGGGGCAGATACGCAGTATTTT.

The rearrangement uses TRBV11-2 and TRBJ2-5, with D unclear. With 5 bases removed from V and 3 bases from J, the gap between germline ends came to 22 bases. This CDR3 comprises 17 residues. CDR1 and CDR2 (germline): SGHAT, FQNNGV. The CDR3 DNA reads TGTGCCAGCAGCCCGCCGGAGCGCTCATATCTCAAAGAGACCCAGTACTTC. Residues: CASSPPERSYLKETQYF.